Presented here are 32 T cell receptor beta chains from one specimen sequenced in a study of vaccination and CD4 T cells after COVID-19. Sample treatment: approximately 9-day PBMC culture with coronavirus spike peptide pools or control peptides (ViraFEST assay). Sequencing of cultured CD4+ T cell DNA used the Oncomine TCR Beta short-read assay. MiXCR was run by TCRdb on the PCR reads, yielding one entry per CDR3 protein. Among thousands of distinct CDR3 sequences listed, more than 30% were seen once. These receptors' antigens are unknown. The sequenced sample was CD4+ T cells from blood, cultured in vitro. These receptors all come from a human donor who had recovered from COVID-19.

The chain has TRBV12-3 or TRBV12-4 and TRBJ1-5; TRBD1 aligns across 7 bases. Unmatched junction bases numbered 6, after V lost 6 bases and J lost 1 base. The CDR3 has 15 residues. CDR3 loop: CASSSGGPSNQPQHF. CDR3 DNA: TGTGCCAGCAGCTCAGGGGGGCCGAGCAATCAGCCCCAGCATTTT.

This chain links TRBV30 with TRBJ1-5; D is perhaps TRBD1 (5 bases). CDR3 size: 17 residues. Germline lookup yields CDR1 GTSNPN and CDR2 SVGIG (reference sequence). V lost 1 base to trimming and J lost 1 base, with 17 bases between them. The CDR3 DNA sequence: TGTGCCTGGAGTGCCGGCAGGGTCCGAGGGAGCAATCAGCCCCAGCATTTT. The encoded protein is CAWSAGRVRGSNQPQHF.

The V gene is TRBV7-9, the J gene TRBJ2-6, with D possibly matching TRBD1 (5 bases). The V gene's germline CDR1 is SEHNR and CDR2 FQNEAQ (reference sequence). The CDR3 loop spans 16 amino acids. V lost 10 bases to trimming and J lost 1 base, with 17 bases between them. The DNA of the CDR3 is TGTGCCATGCTAATCAGGGCTTTGTCTGGGGCCAACGTCCTGACTTTC. Protein sequence: CAMLIRALSGANVLTF.

This clonotype is medium-sized. V gene TRBV15 combines with J gene TRBJ2-2, with 10 bases fitting TRBD2. In germline, CDR1 is LNHNV, CDR2 YYDKDF (reference sequence). The J segment lost 1 base and the V segment lost 1 base, leaving 6 bases of the junction unmatched. The CDR3 totals 18 residues. This chain's CDR3 is CATSRAFSSGGNTGELFF. In nucleotides, the CDR3 is TGTGCCACCAGCAGAGCCTTCTCTAGCGGGGGGAACACCGGGGAGCTGTTTTTT.

The V gene is TRBV6-5, the J gene TRBJ1-3; D gene uncertain. Germline V lookup: CDR1 MNHEY, CDR2 SVGAGI. V lost 2 bases and J 0 bases, leaving 5 bases between the germline ends. The CDR3 is 14 residues long. CDR3 in amino acids: CASSYTASGNTIYF. CDR3 DNA sequence: TGTGCCAGCAGTTACACTGCCTCTGGAAACACCATATATTTT.

The chain recombines TRBV29-1 with TRBJ2-1; D remains ambiguous. Germline V gene lookup returns CDR1 SQVTM and CDR2 ANQGSEA. The length of the CDR3 is 13 residues. Between the trimmed V and J ends, which lost 5 bases and 7 bases, there was a span of 15 bases. This CDR3 reads CSVRDALRNEQFF. The CDR3 nucleotides read TGCAGCGTTCGAGACGCCCTTCGGAATGAGCAGTTCTTC.

V usage is TRBV24-1 and J usage is TRBJ1-5, with D hard to call. V was clipped by 4 bases and J by 4 bases, with 10 bases between them. CDR3 size: 14 residues. The germline V gene encodes CDR1 KGHDR and CDR2 SFDVKD. CDR3 in DNA: TGTGCCACCAGTGAAGTAGGCGCAAATCAGCCCCAGCATTTT. Protein sequence: CATSEVGANQPQHF.

The CDR3 loop reads CASSFRIQASGYTF. Here the CDR3 DNA reads TGTGCCAGCAGCTTCCGGATCCAAGCTAGTGGCTACACCTTC. This sequence joins TRBV11-2 and TRBJ1-2; no firm D call. V gave up 3 bases and J gave up 7 bases, with 15 bases separating them. The CDR3 length is 14 residues. Per the germline V gene, CDR1 is SGHAT and CDR2 is FQNNGV.

This clonotype was observed a handful of times. This chain joins TRBV30 and TRBJ1-6, with D hard to call. Germline values: CDR1 GTSNPN, CDR2 SVGIG (reference sequence). V gave up 3 bases and J gave up 15 bases, with 24 bases separating them. The CDR3 is 15 residues long. The CDR3 DNA is TGTGCCTGGAGGGGGAAGACGGACCAATTCGTGATCCTCCACTTT. Its protein is CAWRGKTDQFVILHF.

This clonotype was seen only a few times. The V call is TRBV12-3 or TRBV12-4, the J call TRBJ2-7, with D perhaps TRBD2 (5 bases). Trimming cost V 5 bases and J 7 bases, with 15 bases left between them. There are 13 residues in the CDR3. CDR3 coding DNA: TGTGCCAGCAGTGAGAGGGATGGTGGGGAGCAGTACTTC. Translated: CASSERDGGEQYF.

A few counts support this clonotype. This rearrangement joins TRBV7-9 to TRBJ1-6, with D unclear. The CDR3 has 15 amino acids. Trimming took 1 base from V and 0 from J, leaving 4 bases between them. CDR1 SEHNR and CDR2 FQNEAQ come from the germline V gene (reference sequence). The CDR3: CASSLGDSYNSPLHF. In nucleotides, the CDR3 is TGTGCCAGCAGCTTAGGTGACTCCTATAATTCACCCCTCCACTTT.

The rearrangement links TRBV12-3 or TRBV12-4 to TRBJ2-5; 7 bases line up with TRBD2. This CDR3 is built from 14 residues. Unmatched junction bases numbered 8, after V lost 5 bases and J lost 5 bases. CDR3 protein: CASSAGTTSETQYF. In DNA form, the CDR3 reads TGTGCCAGCAGTGCCGGGACTACCTCGGAGACCCAGTACTTC.

This clonotype is classed as medium-sized. The CDR3 protein is CASSFRGGNYGYTF. Written as DNA, the CDR3 is TGTGCCAGCAGTTTTAGGGGGGGGAACTATGGCTACACCTTC. V gene TRBV12-3 or TRBV12-4 combines with J gene TRBJ1-2, with TRBD1 as a possible D gene (6 bases). CDR3 length equals 14 residues. V lost 3 bases and J 2 bases, leaving 10 bases between the germline ends.

V and J are TRBV5-4 and TRBJ2-7; weak D call: TRBD1 (6 bases). This CDR3 comprises 13 residues. CDR1 is SGHNT, CDR2 YYREEE, per germline (reference sequence). V shed 5 bases and J shed 3 bases, with 12 bases lying between them. In DNA, the CDR3 is TGTGCCAGCAGACCAAAGGGGGACTACGAGCAGTACTTC. Translation: CASRPKGDYEQYF. Drawing the rest from reference TRBV5-4 and TRBJ2-7, the complete variable domain is ETGVTQSPTHLIKTRGQQVTLRCSSQSGHNTVSWYQQALGQGPQFIFQYYREEENGRGNFPPRFSGLQFPNYSSELNVNALELDDSALYLCASRPKGDYEQYFGPGTRLTVT.

The chain uses TRBV6-1 and TRBJ2-7, with D perhaps TRBD1 (5 bases). This CDR3 is 13 amino acids long. Germline V gives CDR1 MNHNS, CDR2 SASEGT. V lost 6 bases, J lost 6 bases, and 15 bases lay in between. The CDR3 sequence is CASSVGAQSEQYF. The DNA of the CDR3 is TGTGCCAGCAGCGTAGGGGCGCAGTCCGAGCAGTACTTC.

The genes are TRBV2 and TRBJ1-2; TRBD1 aligns across 8 bases. Unmatched junction bases numbered 11, after V lost 6 bases and J lost 8 bases. CDR3 length equals 14 residues. Per the germline V gene, CDR1 is SNHLY and CDR2 is FYNNEI. CDR3 amino acids: CASRSSQGAGGYTF. Here the CDR3 DNA reads TGTGCCAGCAGATCGTCCCAGGGGGCGGGAGGCTACACCTTC. Based on the CDR3 plus reference TRBV2 and TRBJ1-2, the full variable domain is EPEVTQTPSHQVTQMGQEVILRCVPISNHLYFYWYRQILGQKVEFLVSFYNNEISEKSEIFDDQFSVERPDGSNFTLKIRSTKLEDSAMYFCASRSSQGAGGYTFGSGTRLTVV.

This clonotype is categorized as medium-sized. The V gene is TRBV19, the J gene TRBJ1-3; D unclear. This CDR3 contains 13 residues. Germline CDR1 and CDR2: LNHDA and SQIVND (reference sequence). The ends were cut back, 11 bases at V and 5 bases at J, with 16 bases in the middle. The CDR3 DNA sequence: TGTGCCCTCTTTTCGCCTGGACGAAACACCATATATTTT. Translating it yields CALFSPGRNTIYF.

V and J are TRBV10-3 and TRBJ1-1; no clear D gene. This CDR3 has 13 amino acids. Trimming cost V 9 bases and J 3 bases, with 14 bases left between them. CDR1 is ENHRY, CDR2 SYGVKD, per germline. CDR3 protein: CAMQVRQDTEAFF. The DNA for the CDR3 is TGTGCCATGCAGGTCAGGCAGGACACTGAAGCTTTCTTT.

The chain uses TRBV20-1 and TRBJ1-2; the D is unclear. Trimming removed 3 bases from V and 7 bases from J, with 9 bases in between. The CDR3 consists of 11 residues. Germline loops: CDR1 DFQATT, CDR2 SNEGSKA (reference sequence). Written as DNA, the CDR3 is TGCAGTGCTAGCTGGGGTCCTGGCTACACCTTC. Protein sequence: CSASWGPGYTF.

This chain uses TRBV6-1 with TRBJ2-2, with D tentatively TRBD1 (5 bases). This CDR3 is built from 13 residues. V shed 3 bases and J shed 7 bases, with 9 bases lying between them. Germline CDR1 reads MNHNS; CDR2 reads SASEGT. The CDR3 DNA sequence: TGTGCCAGCAGTGAGGTGGGGCTCGGGGAGCTGTTTTTT. Translated: CASSEVGLGELFF.

This clonotype was counted a few times. The CDR3 is CAWSPPKPAFNYGYTF. CDR3 DNA: TGTGCCTGGAGTCCTCCGAAGCCAGCATTTAACTATGGCTACACCTTC. The V gene is TRBV30, the J gene TRBJ1-2; unclear D gene. This CDR3 region has 16 residues. Trimming pared 2 bases from V and 1 base from J, leaving 17 bases between. Germline CDR1 GTSNPN, CDR2 SVGIG (reference sequence).

By proportion, this clonotype is medium-sized (0.01 to 0.1%). The chain has TRBV2 and TRBJ1-5; D unresolved. Germline CDR1 reads SNHLY; CDR2 reads FYNNEI. This CDR3 has 13 amino acids. The germline V and J ends were trimmed by 4 bases and 5 bases, with 9 bases remaining between them. The CDR3 DNA sequence: TGTGCCAGCAGTGTTGCCTCTGATCAGCCCCAGCATTTT. This translates into CASSVASDQPQHF.

V usage is TRBV14 and J usage is TRBJ1-2; no definite D call. The ends were cut back, 1 base at V and 3 bases at J, with 9 bases in the middle. CDR3 length equals 14 residues. Per germline, CDR1 SGHDN and CDR2 FVKESK. The DNA for the CDR3 is TGTGCCAGCAGCCAAGGACGGCAGGACTATGGCTACACCTTC. It yields the protein CASSQGRQDYGYTF. Filled out from reference TRBV14 and TRBJ1-2, the complete variable domain reads EAGVTQFPSHSVIEKGQTVTLRCDPISGHDNLYWYRRVMGKEIKFLLHFVKESKQDESGMPNNRFLAERTGGTYSTLKVQPAELEDSGVYFCASSQGRQDYGYTFGSGTRLTVV.

This clonotype showed up just a few times. The chain carries TRBV20-1 and TRBJ1-1, with 8 bases identical to TRBD1. Germline assignment: CDR1 DFQATT and CDR2 SNEGSKA (reference sequence). This CDR3 has 14 residues. The trim removed 0 bases at V and 5 bases at J, leaving 5 bases unmatched. The CDR3: CSAREAGGWTEAFF. In nucleotides, the CDR3 is TGCAGTGCTAGAGAGGCAGGGGGCTGGACTGAAGCTTTCTTT.

V is TRBV7-3 and J is TRBJ2-6, with no clear D. The CDR3 sequence is 15 residues long. The germline V gene has CDR1 SGHTA and CDR2 FQGTGA. V lost 2 bases to trimming and J lost 0 bases, with 5 bases between them. CDR3 sequence (DNA): TGTGCCAGCAGCTTAGATCTCTCTGGGGCCAACGTCCTGACTTTC. Translation: CASSLDLSGANVLTF.

The gene calls are TRBV4-2 and TRBJ1-2; D is unresolved. V lost 4 bases and J lost 0, with 15 bases in between. Germline lookup yields CDR1 LGHNA and CDR2 YNFKEQ. This CDR3 is built from 16 residues. The CDR3 nucleotides read TGTGCCAGCAGCCTGGAGGCGGTTCTAGCTAACTATGGCTACACCTTC. It is translated as CASSLEAVLANYGYTF.

This clonotype was seen only a few times. The CDR3 DNA reads TGTGCCAGCAGGTTGACAGGGCGGGTGGTACCTCGGGGGCAGTTCTTC. This translates into CASRLTGRVVPRGQFF. V and J are TRBV6-1 and TRBJ2-1, with 7 bases matching TRBD1. V was pared by 6 bases and J by 12 bases, with 20 bases of the junction left unmatched. CDR3 size: 16 residues. The germline gives CDR1 MNHNS, CDR2 SASEGT.

CDR3 nucleotide sequence: TGTGCCTGGAGTAAGGGACAGGGGGCGGCTGAAGCTTTCTTT. Amino acids: CAWSKGQGAAEAFF. This chain connects TRBV30 to TRBJ1-1; 12 bases map to TRBD1. This CDR3 is 14 amino acids long. V shed 2 bases and J 6 bases; nucleotides not matched to a gene: 4. Germline lookup yields CDR1 GTSNPN and CDR2 SVGIG (reference sequence).

This clonotype was counted only a few times. The chain carries TRBV7-6 and TRBJ1-6; D is undetermined. The CDR3 consists of 13 residues. CDR1 and CDR2 (germline): SGHVS, FNYEAQ. V was shortened by 5 bases and J by 8 bases, with 10 bases between the two germline ends. Here the CDR3 reads CASSAVSDSPLHF. As DNA, the CDR3 is TGTGCCAGCAGCGCCGTATCGGATTCACCCCTCCACTTT. The full variable domain, its missing parts supplied by reference TRBV7-6 and TRBJ1-6, is GAGVSQSPRYKVTKRGQDVALRCDPISGHVSLYWYRQALGQGPEFLTYFNYEAQQDKSGLPNDRFSAERPEGSISTLTIQRTEQRDSAMYRCASSAVSDSPLHFGNGTRLTVT.

This clonotype is labeled medium-sized. This chain joins TRBV7-9 and TRBJ2-5, with D uncertain. Trimming removed 1 base from V and 5 bases from J, with 5 bases in between. Germline CDR1 SEHNR, CDR2 FQNEAQ (reference sequence). The CDR3 extends over 12 amino acids. The chain's CDR3 is CASSLVRETQYF. In nucleotides, the CDR3 is TGTGCCAGCAGCTTAGTCCGGGAGACCCAGTACTTC. The whole variable domain, filled in from reference TRBV7-9 and TRBJ2-5, reads DTGVSQNPRHKITKRGQNVTFRCDPISEHNRLYWYRQTLGQGPEFLTYFQNEAQLEKSRLLSDRFSAERPKGSFSTLEIQRTEQGDSAMYLCASSLVRETQYFGPGTRLLVL.

This clonotype has a handful of counts. The chain is built from TRBV2 and TRBJ1-4; weak D call: TRBD1 (6 bases). Per germline, CDR1 SNHLY and CDR2 FYNNEI. The germline V and J ends were trimmed by 8 bases and 7 bases, with 17 bases remaining between them. The CDR3 covers 14 residues. CDR3 DNA sequence: TGTGCCAGCTTAGATGGGGGCGTGAGTGAAAAACTGTTTTTT. Translating gives CASLDGGVSEKLFF.

Comments on this clonotype: One junction end disagrees with the germline gene, perhaps due to a read error. The chain joins TRBV5-3 to TRBJ2-5, with 8 bases aligning to TRBD1. TRBV5-3 is noted as an ORF with a role that remains uncertain. There are 15 residues in the CDR3. CDR3 sequence: CASSLGDRQQETQYF. The CDR3 nucleotides are TGTGCCAGCAGCTTGGGGGACAGGCAACAAGAGACCCAGTACTTC.